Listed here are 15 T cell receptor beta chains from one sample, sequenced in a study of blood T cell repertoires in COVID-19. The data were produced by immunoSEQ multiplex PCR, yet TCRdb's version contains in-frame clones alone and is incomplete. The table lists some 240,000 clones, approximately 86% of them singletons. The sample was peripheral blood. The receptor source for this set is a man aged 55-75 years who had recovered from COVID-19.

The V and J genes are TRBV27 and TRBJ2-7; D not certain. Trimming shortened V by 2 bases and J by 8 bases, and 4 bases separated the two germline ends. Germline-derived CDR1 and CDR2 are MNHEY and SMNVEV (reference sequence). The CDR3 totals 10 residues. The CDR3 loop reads CASSLNKQYF. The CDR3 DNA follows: TGTGCCAGCAGTTTAAACAAGCAGTACTTC.

The CDR3 nucleotides are TGTGCCAGCAGTTCCAGACTAGCGAGCGGAAATGAGCAGTTCTTC. Protein: CASSSRLASGNEQFF. The genes are TRBV27 and TRBJ2-1; 8 bases line up with TRBD2. Germline values: CDR1 MNHEY, CDR2 SMNVEV (reference sequence). CDR3 length: 15 residues. The junction had 9 bases not matched to a gene; V was cut back by 4 bases and J by 7 bases.

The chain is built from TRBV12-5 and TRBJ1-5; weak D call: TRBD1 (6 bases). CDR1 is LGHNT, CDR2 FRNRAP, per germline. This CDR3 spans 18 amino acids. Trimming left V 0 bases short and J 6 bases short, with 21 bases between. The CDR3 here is CASGLVGGGLRTTQPQHF. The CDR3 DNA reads TGTGCTAGTGGTTTGGTTGGCGGGGGCCTCAGGACGACTCAGCCCCAGCATTTT.

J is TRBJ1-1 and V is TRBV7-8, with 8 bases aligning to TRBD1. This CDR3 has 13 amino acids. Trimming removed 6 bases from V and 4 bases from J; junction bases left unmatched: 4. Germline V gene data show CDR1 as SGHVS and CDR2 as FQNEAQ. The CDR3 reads CASRLTGGTEAFF. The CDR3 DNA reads TGTGCCAGCAGGCTAACAGGGGGCACTGAAGCTTTCTTT.

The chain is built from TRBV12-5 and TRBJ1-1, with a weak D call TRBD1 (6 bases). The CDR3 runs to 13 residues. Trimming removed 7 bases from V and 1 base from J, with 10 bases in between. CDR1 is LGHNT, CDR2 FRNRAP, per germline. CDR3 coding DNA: TGTGCTAGTGCCCAGACAGGGAACACTGAAGCTTTCTTT. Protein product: CASAQTGNTEAFF.

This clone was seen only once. DNA of the CDR3: TGTGCCAGCGGAGAGACAGGGGGCGCGTATGAAAAACTGTTTTTT. It codes for CASGETGGAYEKLFF. The genes are TRBV6-5 and TRBJ1-4, with 10 bases aligning to TRBD1. Looked up from germline, CDR1 is MNHEY and CDR2 is SVGAGI. The V segment lost 8 bases and the J segment 6 bases; nucleotides outside the gene matches: 9. There are 15 residues in the CDR3.

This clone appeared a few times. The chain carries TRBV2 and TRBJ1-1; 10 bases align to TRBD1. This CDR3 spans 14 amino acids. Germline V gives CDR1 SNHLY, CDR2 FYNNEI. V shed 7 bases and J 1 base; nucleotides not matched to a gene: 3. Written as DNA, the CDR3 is TGTGCCAGCACCCGGACAGGGGGGAACACTGAAGCTTTCTTT. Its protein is CASTRTGGNTEAFF.

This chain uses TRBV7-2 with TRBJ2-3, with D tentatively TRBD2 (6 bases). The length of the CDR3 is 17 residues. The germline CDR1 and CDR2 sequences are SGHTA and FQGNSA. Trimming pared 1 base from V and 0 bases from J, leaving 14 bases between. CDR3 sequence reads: CASSLGPLAGSTDTQYF. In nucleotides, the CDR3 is TGTGCCAGCAGCTTAGGGCCCCTCGCGGGGAGCACAGATACGCAGTATTTT.

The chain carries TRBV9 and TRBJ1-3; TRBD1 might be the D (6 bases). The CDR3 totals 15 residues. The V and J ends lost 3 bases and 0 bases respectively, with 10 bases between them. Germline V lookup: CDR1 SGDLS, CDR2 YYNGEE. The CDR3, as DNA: TGTGCCAGCAGCGCCGGACAGTCCTCTGGAAACACCATATATTTT. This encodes CASSAGQSSGNTIYF.

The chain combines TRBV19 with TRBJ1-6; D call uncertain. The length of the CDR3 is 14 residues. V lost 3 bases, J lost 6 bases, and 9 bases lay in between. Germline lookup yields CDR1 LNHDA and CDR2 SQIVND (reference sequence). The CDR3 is CASSMGVRNSPLHF. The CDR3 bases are TGTGCCAGTAGTATGGGAGTGCGTAATTCACCCCTCCACTTT.

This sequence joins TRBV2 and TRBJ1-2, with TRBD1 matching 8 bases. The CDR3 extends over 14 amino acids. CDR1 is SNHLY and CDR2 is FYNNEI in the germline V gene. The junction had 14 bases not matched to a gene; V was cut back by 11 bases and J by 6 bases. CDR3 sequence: CAGLWTGTIDGYTF. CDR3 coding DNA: TGTGCCGGTCTCTGGACAGGGACAATCGATGGCTACACCTTC.

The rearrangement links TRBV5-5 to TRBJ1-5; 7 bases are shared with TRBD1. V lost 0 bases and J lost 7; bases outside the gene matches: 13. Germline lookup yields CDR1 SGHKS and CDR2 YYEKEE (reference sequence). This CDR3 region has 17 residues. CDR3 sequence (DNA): TGTGCCAGCAGCTTGGGTCCGGGACAGATGGTCGCCCAGCCCCAGCATTTT. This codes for CASSLGPGQMVAQPQHF.

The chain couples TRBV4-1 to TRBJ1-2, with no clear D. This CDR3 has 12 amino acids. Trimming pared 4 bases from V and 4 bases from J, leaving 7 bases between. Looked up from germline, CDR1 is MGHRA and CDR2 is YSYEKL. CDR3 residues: CASSPAGYGYTF. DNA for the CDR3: TGCGCCAGCAGCCCCGCAGGCTATGGCTACACCTTC.

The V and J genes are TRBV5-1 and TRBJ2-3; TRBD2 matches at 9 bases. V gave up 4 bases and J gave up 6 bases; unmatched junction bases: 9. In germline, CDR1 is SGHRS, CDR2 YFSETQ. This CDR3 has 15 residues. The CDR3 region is CASSLERGVWDTQYF. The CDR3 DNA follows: TGCGCCAGCAGCCTGGAGCGGGGGGTTTGGGATACGCAGTATTTT.

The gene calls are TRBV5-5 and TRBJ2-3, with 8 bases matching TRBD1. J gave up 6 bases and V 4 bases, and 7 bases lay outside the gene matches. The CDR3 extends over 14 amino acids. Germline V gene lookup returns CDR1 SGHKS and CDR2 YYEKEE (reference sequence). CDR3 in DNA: TGTGCCAGCAGCAAAGGACAGGGTTTCGATACGCAGTATTTT. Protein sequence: CASSKGQGFDTQYF.